Sequencing of this T cell receptor (beta chain) was carried out in a study of tumor-infiltrating lymphocytes in oesophageal squamous cell carcinoma. MiXCR, applied by TCRdb to the PCR reads, yields one record per CDR3 protein. The sample has 15,000 to 20,000 distinct CDR3 sequences, roughly half seen once. The CDR3 has 13 residues. With 0 bases removed from V and 5 bases from J, the gap between germline ends came to 5 bases. CDR1 and CDR2 from the germline V gene are SGHTA and FQGTGA. The clonotype originates from a male donor with esophageal squamous cell carcinoma. This sequence joins TRBV7-3 and TRBJ2-1; D gene ambiguous. The specimen sequenced was esophageal tumor tissue. The CDR3 region has the DNA TGTGCCAGCAGCTTAACGGCAGACAATGAGCAGTTCTTC. The encoded protein is CASSLTADNEQFF. Based on the CDR3 plus reference TRBV7-3 and TRBJ2-1, the full variable domain is GAGVSQTPSNKVTEKGKYVELRCDPISGHTALYWYRQSLGQGPEFLIYFQGTGAADDSGLPNDRFFAVRPEGSVSTLKIQRTERGDSAVYLCASSLTADNEQFFGPGTRLTVL.